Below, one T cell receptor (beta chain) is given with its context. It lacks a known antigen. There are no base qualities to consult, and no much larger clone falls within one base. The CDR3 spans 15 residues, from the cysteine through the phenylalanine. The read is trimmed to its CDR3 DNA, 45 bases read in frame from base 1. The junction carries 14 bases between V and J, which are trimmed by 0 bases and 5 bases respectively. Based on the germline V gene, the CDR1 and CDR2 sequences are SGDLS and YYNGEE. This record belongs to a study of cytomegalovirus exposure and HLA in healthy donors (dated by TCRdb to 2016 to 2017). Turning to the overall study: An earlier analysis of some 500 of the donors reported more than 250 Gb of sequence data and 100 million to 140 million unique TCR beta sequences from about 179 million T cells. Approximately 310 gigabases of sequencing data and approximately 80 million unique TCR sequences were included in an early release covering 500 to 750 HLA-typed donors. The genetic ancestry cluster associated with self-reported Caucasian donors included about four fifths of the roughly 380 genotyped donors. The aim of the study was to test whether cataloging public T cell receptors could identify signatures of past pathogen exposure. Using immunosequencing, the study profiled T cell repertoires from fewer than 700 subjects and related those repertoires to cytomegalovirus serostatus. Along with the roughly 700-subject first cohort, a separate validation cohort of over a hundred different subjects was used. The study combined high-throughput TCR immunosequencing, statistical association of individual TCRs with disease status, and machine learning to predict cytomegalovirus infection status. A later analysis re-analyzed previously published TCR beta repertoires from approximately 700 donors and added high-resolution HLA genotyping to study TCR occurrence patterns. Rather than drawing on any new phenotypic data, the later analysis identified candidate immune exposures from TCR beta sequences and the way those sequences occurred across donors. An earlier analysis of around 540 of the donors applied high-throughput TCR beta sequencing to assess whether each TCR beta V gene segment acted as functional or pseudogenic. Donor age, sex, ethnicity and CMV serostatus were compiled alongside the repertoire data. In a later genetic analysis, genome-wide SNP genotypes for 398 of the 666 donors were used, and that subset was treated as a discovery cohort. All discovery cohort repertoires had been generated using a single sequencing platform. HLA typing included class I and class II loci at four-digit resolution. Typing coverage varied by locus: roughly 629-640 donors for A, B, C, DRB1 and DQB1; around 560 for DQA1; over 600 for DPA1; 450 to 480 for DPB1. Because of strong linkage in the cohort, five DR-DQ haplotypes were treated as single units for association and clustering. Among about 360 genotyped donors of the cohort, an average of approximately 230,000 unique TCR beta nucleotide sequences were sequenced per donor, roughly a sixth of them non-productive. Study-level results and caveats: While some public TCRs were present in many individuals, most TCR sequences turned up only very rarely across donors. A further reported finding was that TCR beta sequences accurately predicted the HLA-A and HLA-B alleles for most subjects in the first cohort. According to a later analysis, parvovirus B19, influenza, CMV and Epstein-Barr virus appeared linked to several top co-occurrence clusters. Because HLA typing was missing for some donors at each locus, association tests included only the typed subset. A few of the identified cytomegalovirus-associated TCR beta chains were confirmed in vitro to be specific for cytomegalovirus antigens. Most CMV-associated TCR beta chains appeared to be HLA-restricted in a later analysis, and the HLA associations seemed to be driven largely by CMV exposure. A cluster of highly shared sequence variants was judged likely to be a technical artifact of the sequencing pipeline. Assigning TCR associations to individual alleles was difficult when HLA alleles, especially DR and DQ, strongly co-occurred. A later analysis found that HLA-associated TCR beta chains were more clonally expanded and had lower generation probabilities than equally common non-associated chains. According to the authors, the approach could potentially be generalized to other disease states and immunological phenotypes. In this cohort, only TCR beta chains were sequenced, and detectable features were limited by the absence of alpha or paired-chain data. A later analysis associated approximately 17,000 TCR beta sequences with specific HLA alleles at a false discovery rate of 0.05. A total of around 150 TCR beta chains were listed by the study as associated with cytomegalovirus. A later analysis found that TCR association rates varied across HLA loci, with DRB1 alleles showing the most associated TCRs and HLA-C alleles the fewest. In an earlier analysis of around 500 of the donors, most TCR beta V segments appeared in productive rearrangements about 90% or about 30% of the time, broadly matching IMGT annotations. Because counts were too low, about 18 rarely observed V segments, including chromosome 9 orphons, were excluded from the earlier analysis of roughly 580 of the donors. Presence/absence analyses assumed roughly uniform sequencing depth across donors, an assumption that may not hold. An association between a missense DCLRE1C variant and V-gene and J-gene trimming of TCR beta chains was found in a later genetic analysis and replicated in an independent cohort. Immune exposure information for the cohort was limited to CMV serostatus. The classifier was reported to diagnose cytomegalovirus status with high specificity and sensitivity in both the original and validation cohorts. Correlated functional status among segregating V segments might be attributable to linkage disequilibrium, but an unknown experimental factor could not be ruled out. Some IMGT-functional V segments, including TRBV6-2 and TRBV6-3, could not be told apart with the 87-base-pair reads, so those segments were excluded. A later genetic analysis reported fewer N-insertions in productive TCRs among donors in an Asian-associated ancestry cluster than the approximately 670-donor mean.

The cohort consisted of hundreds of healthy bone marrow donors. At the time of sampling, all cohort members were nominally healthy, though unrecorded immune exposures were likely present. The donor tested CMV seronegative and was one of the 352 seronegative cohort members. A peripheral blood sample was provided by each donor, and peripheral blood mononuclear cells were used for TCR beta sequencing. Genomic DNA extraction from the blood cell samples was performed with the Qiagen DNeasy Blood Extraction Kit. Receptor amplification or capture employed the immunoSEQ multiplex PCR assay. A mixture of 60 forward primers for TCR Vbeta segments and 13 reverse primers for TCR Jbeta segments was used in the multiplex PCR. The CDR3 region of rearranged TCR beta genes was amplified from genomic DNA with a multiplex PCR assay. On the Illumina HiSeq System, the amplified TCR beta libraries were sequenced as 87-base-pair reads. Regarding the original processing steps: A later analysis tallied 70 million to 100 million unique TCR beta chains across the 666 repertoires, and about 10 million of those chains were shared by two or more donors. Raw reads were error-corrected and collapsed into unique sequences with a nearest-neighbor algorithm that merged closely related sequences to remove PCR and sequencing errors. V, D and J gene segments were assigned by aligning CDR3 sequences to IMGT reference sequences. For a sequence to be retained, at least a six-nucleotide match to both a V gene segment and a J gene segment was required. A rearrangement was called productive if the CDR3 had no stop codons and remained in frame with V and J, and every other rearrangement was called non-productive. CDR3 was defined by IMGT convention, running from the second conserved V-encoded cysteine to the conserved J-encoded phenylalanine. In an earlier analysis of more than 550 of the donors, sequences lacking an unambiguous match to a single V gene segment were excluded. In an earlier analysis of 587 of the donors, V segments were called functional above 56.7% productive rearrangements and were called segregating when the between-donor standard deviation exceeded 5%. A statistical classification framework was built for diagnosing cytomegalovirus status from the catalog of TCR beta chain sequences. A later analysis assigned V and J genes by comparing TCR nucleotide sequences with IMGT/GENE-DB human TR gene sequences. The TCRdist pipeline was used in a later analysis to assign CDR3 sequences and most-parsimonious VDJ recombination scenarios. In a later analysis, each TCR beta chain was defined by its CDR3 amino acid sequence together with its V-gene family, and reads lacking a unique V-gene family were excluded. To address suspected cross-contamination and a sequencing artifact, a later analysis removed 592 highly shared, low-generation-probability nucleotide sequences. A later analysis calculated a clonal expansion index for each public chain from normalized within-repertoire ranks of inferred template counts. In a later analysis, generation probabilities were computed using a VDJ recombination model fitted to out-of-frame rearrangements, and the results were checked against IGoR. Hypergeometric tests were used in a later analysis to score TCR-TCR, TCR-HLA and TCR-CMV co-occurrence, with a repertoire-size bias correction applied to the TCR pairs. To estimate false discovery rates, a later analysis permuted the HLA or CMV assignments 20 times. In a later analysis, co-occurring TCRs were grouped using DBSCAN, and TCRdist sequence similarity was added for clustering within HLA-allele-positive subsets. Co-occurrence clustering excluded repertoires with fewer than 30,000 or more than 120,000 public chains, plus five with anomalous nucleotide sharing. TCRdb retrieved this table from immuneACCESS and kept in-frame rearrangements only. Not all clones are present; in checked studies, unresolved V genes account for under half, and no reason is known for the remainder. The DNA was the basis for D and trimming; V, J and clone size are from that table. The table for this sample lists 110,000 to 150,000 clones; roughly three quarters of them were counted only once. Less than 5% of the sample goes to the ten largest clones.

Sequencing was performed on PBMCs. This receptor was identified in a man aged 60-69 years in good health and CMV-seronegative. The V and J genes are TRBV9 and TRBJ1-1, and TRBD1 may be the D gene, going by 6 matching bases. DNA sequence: TGTGCCAGCAGCGTAGCGCGGGGGGCAGAAACTGAAGCTTTCTTT. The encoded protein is CASSVARGAETEAFF.